The entry below describes one T cell receptor beta chain. The CDR3 spans 14 residues. V dropped 5 bases and J dropped 7; count of bases not matched to a gene: 6. Per germline, CDR1 SGHTA and CDR2 FQGNSA. This sample was included in a study of shared clonotypes between healthy human individuals. Profiling relied on immunoSEQ multiplex PCR, and the TCRdb table lists in-frame clones only, not all of them. This sample yields some 2,500,000 clones, of which 85% to 95% are seen a single time; 0.3% to 0.4% belongs to the top ten. The receptor was derived from a man aged 18 to 30 in good health. Some clones in this sample may be carry-over from other donors' samples. This sequence joins TRBV7-2 and TRBJ2-2; 8 nucleotides match TRBD1. The sequencing sample was made of naive CD4+ T cells from PBMCs. Indicated subset: CD45RA+ positively selected. The CDR3 DNA follows: TGTGCCAGCAGCGAACGGACAGGGATCGGGGAGCTGTTTTTT. Amino acid sequence: CASSERTGIGELFF.